Below, 15 T cell receptor beta chains from the same sample are listed, as sequenced in a study of T cell repertoires in cytomegalovirus infection. TCRdb fed the reads into MiXCR, producing one record per CDR3 protein. The profile shows hundreds of thousands of distinct CDR3 sequences, 35% of them singletons. The specimen sequenced was PBMCs. The receptor source for this set is a human donor in good health (CMV status not recorded). Some clones in this sample may be carry-over from other donors' samples.

The rearrangement uses TRBV7-2 and TRBJ1-1; D gene uncertain. Germline V lookup: CDR1 SGHTA, CDR2 FQGNSA. Trimming pared 1 base from V and 0 bases from J, leaving 9 bases between. The CDR3 extends over 15 amino acids. This CDR3 reads CASSLVQSVNTEAFF. Here the CDR3 DNA reads TGTGCCAGCAGCTTAGTTCAATCGGTGAACACTGAAGCTTTCTTT.

The V call is TRBV6-6, the J call TRBJ2-7; D unclear. The germline V and J ends were trimmed by 0 bases and 5 bases, with 11 bases remaining between them. The germline V gene has CDR1 MNHNY and CDR2 SVGAGI (reference sequence). The CDR3 is made up of 14 amino acids. As DNA, the CDR3 is TGTGCCAGCAGTTACTCGGCCCTGGCCCACGAGCAGTACTTC. Translation: CASSYSALAHEQYF.

This clonotype appeared many times. The chain has TRBV6-6 and TRBJ1-5; D remains ambiguous. V gave up 0 bases and J gave up 1 base, with 13 bases separating them. The CDR3 runs 17 residues. Germline V gene data show CDR1 as MNHNY and CDR2 as SVGAGI (reference sequence). As DNA, the CDR3 is TGTGCCAGCAGTTACTCGAACTTAGCCTTAAGCAATCAGCCCCAGCATTTT. Encoded protein: CASSYSNLALSNQPQHF.

In DNA, the CDR3 is TGCAGTCGCCTGGAGAACAACTACGAGCAGTACTTC. Encoded protein: CSRLENNYEQYF. The chain combines TRBV20-1 with TRBJ2-7; D is undetermined. The V gene's germline CDR1 is DFQATT and CDR2 SNEGSKA (reference sequence). The germline V and J ends were trimmed by 8 bases and 3 bases, with 14 bases remaining between them. The CDR3 is 12 amino acids.

This clonotype was found many times. The CDR3 nucleotides are TGTGCCAGCAACCCCGGACCGCTAGGGAATGGCTACACCTTC. This gives the protein CASNPGPLGNGYTF. The V call is TRBV12-3 or TRBV12-4, the J call TRBJ1-2; no clear D. Trimming left V 7 bases short and J 6 bases short, with 18 bases between. The CDR3 loop spans 14 amino acids.

This clonotype was found a few times. V usage is TRBV6-1 and J usage is TRBJ1-5; 8 nucleotides line up with TRBD1. V lost 4 bases, J lost 4 bases, and 3 bases stayed unmatched. CDR1 is MNHNS, CDR2 SASEGT, per germline. This CDR3 is 14 amino acids long. CDR3 bases: TGTGCCAGCAGTGCTCGACAGGGGAATCAGCCCCAGCATTTT. Translation: CASSARQGNQPQHF.

The genes are TRBV29-1 and TRBJ2-2, with 9 bases lining up with TRBD2. CDR1 SQVTM and CDR2 ANQGSEA come from the germline V gene. The CDR3 loop spans 13 amino acids. The trim removed 4 bases at V and 8 bases at J, leaving 5 bases unmatched. Here the CDR3 reads CSVGRGGSGELFF. In DNA, the CDR3 is TGCAGCGTTGGGCGGGGGGGCTCGGGGGAGCTGTTTTTT.

The rearrangement joins TRBV5-4 to TRBJ2-2; tentative D call: TRBD2 (7 bases). CDR1 and CDR2 from the germline V gene are SGHNT and YYREEE (reference sequence). The CDR3 has 17 residues. Trimming pared 3 bases from V and 5 bases from J, leaving 20 bases between. CDR3 sequence (DNA): TGTGCCAGCAGCTGGATAGGGGGAGCGGGAATAACCGGGGAGCTGTTTTTT. This sequence encodes CASSWIGGAGITGELFF.

Worth noting for this clonotype: In this CDR3 the conserved last residue, phenylalanine or tryptophan, is missing, so a read error is likely. Because the CDR3's place on the DNA is in doubt, the DNA is left out and the CDR3 is given as listed by TCRdb. The chain is built from TRBV10-3 and TRBJ2-7; the D call in the table, TRBD2, was not verified against the DNA. The germline V gene encodes CDR1 ENHRY and CDR2 SYGVKD. The length of the CDR3 is 16 amino acids, counting both ends. The CDR3 spells CAISPSLAASSYEHYL.

There are a few counts of this clonotype. V is TRBV20-1 and J is TRBJ1-2, with D tentatively TRBD1 (5 bases). Germline V gene lookup returns CDR1 DFQATT and CDR2 SNEGSKA (reference sequence). The CDR3 sequence is 15 residues long. CDR3 sequence: CSAVLRGRPNYGYTF. The CDR3 bases are TGCAGCGCCGTCCTTAGGGGCCGACCTAACTATGGCTACACCTTC.

This clonotype was seen ten or more times. The chain has TRBV10-3 and TRBJ2-2, with 7 bases lining up with TRBD1. Trimming removed 6 bases from V and 1 base from J; junction bases left unmatched: 2. Germline CDR1 and CDR2: ENHRY and SYGVKD. The CDR3 extends over 14 amino acids. CDR3 nucleotide sequence: TGTGCCATCAGGACAGGGCTGAACACCGGGGAGCTGTTTTTT. Protein sequence: CAIRTGLNTGELFF.

This clonotype was recorded at least ten times. The V gene is TRBV6-1, the J gene TRBJ2-3, with D unresolved. V shed 4 bases and J shed 5 bases, with 13 bases lying between them. CDR1 is MNHNS and CDR2 is SASEGT in the germline V gene. The CDR3 totals 14 residues. The CDR3 spells CASSVPPAIDTQYF. Written as DNA, the CDR3 is TGTGCCAGCAGTGTGCCCCCGGCGATAGATACGCAGTATTTT.

The chain couples TRBV5-1 to TRBJ2-3; TRBD2 matches 7 bases. J lost 0 bases, V lost 4 bases, and 17 bases had no gene match. Germline values: CDR1 SGHRS, CDR2 YFSETQ. This CDR3 is 19 amino acids long. As DNA, the CDR3 is TGCGCCAGCAGCACTGGTGCGGGCGGGAGTCTATCTAGCACAGATACGCAGTATTTT. This sequence encodes CASSTGAGGSLSSTDTQYF.

The chain recombines TRBV19 with TRBJ1-3; D call uncertain. The CDR3 consists of 15 residues. Germline CDR1 reads LNHDA; CDR2 reads SQIVND (reference sequence). With 3 bases removed from V and 7 bases from J, the gap between germline ends came to 16 bases. The CDR3 reads CASSIPTDSINTIYF. The CDR3 DNA sequence: TGTGCCAGTAGTATCCCCACGGACTCCATTAACACCATATATTTT.

The genes are TRBV27 and TRBJ1-2; D may be TRBD1 (5 bases). Trimming took 5 bases from V and 2 from J, leaving 12 bases between them. Germline V gene sequence: CDR1 MNHEY, CDR2 SMNVEV (reference sequence). The CDR3 spans 14 residues. For the CDR3, the DNA is TGTGCCAGCAGTCCGGGACGGACGAACTATGGCTACACCTTC. This gives the protein CASSPGRTNYGYTF.